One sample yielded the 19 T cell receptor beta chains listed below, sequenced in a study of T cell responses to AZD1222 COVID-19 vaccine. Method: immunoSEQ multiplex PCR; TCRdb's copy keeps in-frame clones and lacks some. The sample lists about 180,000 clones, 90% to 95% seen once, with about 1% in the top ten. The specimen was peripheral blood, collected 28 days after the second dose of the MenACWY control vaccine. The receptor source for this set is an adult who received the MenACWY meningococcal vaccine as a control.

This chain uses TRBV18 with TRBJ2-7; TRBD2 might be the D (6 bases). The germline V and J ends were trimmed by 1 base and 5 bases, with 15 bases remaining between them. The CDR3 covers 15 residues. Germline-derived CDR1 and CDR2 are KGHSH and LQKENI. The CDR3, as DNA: TGTGCCAGCTCACCACGGAGGGACTCTAGGGACGAGCAGTACTTC. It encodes CASSPRRDSRDEQYF.

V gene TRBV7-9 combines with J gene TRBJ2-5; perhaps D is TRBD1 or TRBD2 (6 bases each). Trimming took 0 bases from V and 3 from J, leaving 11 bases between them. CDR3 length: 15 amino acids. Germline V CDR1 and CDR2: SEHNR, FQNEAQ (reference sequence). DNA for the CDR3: TGTGCCAGCAGCTTAGCAGGGGGGATAAAAGAGACCCAGTACTTC. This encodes CASSLAGGIKETQYF. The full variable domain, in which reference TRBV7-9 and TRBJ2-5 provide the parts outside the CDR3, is DTGVSQNPRHKITKRGQNVTFRCDPISEHNRLYWYRQTLGQGPEFLTYFQNEAQLEKSRLLSDRFSAERPKGSFSTLEIQRTEQGDSAMYLCASSLAGGIKETQYFGPGTRLLVL.

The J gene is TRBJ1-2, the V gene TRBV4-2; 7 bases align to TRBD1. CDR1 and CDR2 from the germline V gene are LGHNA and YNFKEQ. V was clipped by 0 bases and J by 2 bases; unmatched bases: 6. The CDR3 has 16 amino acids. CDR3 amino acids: CASSQDSGGGNYGYTF. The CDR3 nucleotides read TGTGCCAGCAGCCAAGATTCCGGAGGGGGCAACTATGGCTACACCTTC.

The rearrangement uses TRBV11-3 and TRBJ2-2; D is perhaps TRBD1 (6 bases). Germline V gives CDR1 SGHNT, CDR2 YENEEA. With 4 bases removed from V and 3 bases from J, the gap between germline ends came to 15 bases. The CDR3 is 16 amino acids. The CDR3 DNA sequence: TGTGCCAGCAGCTCCAGGCGCAAGGGGGACACCGGGGAGCTGTTTTTT. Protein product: CASSSRRKGDTGELFF.

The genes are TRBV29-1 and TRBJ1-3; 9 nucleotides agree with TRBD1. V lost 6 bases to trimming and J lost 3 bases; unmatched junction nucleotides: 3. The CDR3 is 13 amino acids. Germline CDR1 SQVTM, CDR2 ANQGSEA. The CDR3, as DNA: TGCAGCGTAGGACAGGGGATTGGAAACACCATATATTTT. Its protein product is CSVGQGIGNTIYF.

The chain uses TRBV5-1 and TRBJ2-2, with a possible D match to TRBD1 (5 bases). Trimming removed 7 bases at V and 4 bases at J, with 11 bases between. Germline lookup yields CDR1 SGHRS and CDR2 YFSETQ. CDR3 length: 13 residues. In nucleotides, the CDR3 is TGCGCCAGCGGGTGGCAGGGCACCGGGGAGCTGTTTTTT. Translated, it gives CASGWQGTGELFF.

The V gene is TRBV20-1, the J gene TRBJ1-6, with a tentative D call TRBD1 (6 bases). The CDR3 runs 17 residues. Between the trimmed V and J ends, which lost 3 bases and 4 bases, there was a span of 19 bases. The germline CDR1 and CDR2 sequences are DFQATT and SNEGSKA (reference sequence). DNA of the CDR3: TGCAGTGCTAGTCCCGGGACATCTAGGGGGTATAATTCACCCCTCCACTTT. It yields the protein CSASPGTSRGYNSPLHF.

CDR3 bases: TGTGCCAGCAGCGTAGATGGACAGCGCTACGAGCAGTACTTC. This encodes CASSVDGQRYEQYF. The chain has TRBV9 and TRBJ2-7, with D possibly TRBD1 on 6 matching bases. The CDR3 has 14 residues. Trimming took 0 bases from V and 3 from J, leaving 10 bases between them. Per the germline V gene, CDR1 is SGDLS and CDR2 is YYNGEE.

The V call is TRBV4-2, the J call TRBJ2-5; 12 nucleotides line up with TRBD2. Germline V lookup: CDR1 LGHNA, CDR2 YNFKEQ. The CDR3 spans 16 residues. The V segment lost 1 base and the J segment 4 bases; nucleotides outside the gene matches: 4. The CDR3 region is CASSQVMTSGGETQYF. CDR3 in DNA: TGTGCCAGCAGCCAAGTGATGACTAGCGGGGGAGAGACCCAGTACTTC.

In DNA form, the CDR3 reads TGTGCCAGCAGCTTAGATCTAGGAAACACCATATATTTT. It codes for CASSLDLGNTIYF. J is TRBJ1-3 and V is TRBV7-2, with D unresolved. The V and J ends lost 1 base and 4 bases respectively, with 5 bases between them. CDR3 length: 13 residues. Germline CDR1 reads SGHTA; CDR2 reads FQGNSA.

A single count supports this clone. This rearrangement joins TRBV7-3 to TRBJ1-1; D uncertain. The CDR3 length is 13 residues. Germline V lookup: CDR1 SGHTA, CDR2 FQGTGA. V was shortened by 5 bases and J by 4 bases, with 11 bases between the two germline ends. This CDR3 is CASSPNGFTEAFF. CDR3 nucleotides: TGTGCCAGCAGCCCTAACGGGTTCACTGAAGCTTTCTTT.

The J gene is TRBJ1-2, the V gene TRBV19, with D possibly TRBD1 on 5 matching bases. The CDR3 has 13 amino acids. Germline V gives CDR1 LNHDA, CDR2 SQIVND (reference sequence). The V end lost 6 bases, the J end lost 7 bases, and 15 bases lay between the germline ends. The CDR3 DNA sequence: TGTGCCAGTAGCCTCCTTGGGGGGACTGGCTACACCTTC. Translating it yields CASSLLGGTGYTF.

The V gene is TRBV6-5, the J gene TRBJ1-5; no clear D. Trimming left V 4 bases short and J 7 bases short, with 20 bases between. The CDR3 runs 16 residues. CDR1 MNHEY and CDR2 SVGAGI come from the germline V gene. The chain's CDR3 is CASSSHRAGGNQPQHF. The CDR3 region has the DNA TGTGCCAGCAGTTCGCATCGGGCGGGAGGAAACCAGCCCCAGCATTTT.

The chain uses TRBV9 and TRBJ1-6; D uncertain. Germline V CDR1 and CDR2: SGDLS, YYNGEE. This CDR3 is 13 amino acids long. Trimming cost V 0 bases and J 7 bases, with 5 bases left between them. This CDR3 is CASSVVENSPLHF. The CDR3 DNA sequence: TGTGCCAGCAGCGTAGTGGAGAATTCACCCCTCCACTTT. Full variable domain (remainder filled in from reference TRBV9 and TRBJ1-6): DSGVTQTPKHLITATGQRVTLRCSPRSGDLSVYWYQQSLDQGLQFLIQYYNGEERAKGNILERFSAQQFPDLHSELNLSSLELGDSALYFCASSVVENSPLHFGNGTRLTVT.

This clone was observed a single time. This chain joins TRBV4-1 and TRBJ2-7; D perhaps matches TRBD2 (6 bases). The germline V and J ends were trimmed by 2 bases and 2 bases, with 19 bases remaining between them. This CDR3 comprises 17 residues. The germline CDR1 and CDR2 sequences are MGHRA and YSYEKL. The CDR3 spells CASSQSSGGAGTYEQYF. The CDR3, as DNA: TGCGCCAGCAGCCAAAGTTCAGGAGGGGCGGGGACCTACGAGCAGTACTTC.

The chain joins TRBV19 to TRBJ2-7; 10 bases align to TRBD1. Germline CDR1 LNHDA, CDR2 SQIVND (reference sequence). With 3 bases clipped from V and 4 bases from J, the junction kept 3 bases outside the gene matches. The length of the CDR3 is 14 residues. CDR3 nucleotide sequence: TGTGCCAGTAGTATGGGGGGACAGGGGTACGAGCAGTACTTC. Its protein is CASSMGGQGYEQYF.

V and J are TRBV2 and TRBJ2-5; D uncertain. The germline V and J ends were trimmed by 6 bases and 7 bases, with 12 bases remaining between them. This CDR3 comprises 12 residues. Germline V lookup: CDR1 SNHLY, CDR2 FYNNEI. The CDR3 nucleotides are TGTGCCAGCAGCCGTGGCCTCGGGACCCAGTACTTC. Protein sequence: CASSRGLGTQYF.

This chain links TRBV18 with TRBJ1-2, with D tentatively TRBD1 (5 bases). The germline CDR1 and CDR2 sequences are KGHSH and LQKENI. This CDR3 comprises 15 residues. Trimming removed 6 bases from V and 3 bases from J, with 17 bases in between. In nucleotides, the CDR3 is TGTGCCAGCTCCCAGGGAGGGGTCGGAGACTATGGCTACACCTTC. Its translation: CASSQGGVGDYGYTF.

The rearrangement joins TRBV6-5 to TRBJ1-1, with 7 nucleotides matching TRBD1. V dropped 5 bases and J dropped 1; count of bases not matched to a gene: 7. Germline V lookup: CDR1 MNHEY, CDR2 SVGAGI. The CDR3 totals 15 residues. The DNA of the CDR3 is TGTGCCAGCAGTAGATGGGACAGAGCGAACACTGAAGCTTTCTTT. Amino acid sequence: CASSRWDRANTEAFF.